This T cell receptor (beta chain) originates from a study of blood T cell repertoires in COVID-19. The germline V gene encodes CDR1 MNHNY and CDR2 SVGAGI (reference sequence). The CDR3 has 14 residues. The V gene lost 2 bases and the J gene lost 6 bases, with 10 bases spanning the gap. The assay was immunoSEQ multiplex PCR, and TCRdb's table has in-frame clones only and misses some. The repertoire has some 250,000 clones, over 65% of them found once; the top ten carry approximately 3.2%. The sequencing sample was made of peripheral blood. The clonotype was recovered from an elderly woman with acute or convalescent COVID-19. The rearrangement uses TRBV6-6 and TRBJ2-2, with D possibly TRBD2 on 6 matching bases. Here the CDR3 reads CASSYGGVAGELFF. The CDR3, as DNA: TGTGCCAGCAGTTACGGAGGGGTCGCCGGGGAGCTGTTTTTT.